This is a list of T cell receptor beta chains from one sample in a study of OX40 agonist ivuxolimab in advanced cancers. The table came from immunoSEQ multiplex PCR; TCRdb's copy has only in-frame clones and leaves some out. The profile shows tens of thousands of clones, approximately 80% of them singletons. This specimen was CD4+ or CD8+ T cells sorted from blood, taken in a trial of the OX40 agonist ivuxolimab. Receptor source: an adult with an advanced solid tumor such as melanoma, head and neck, liver or kidney cancer. Each CDR3 is given without its conserved first and last residue. Each record gives: V gene, J gene, CDR3 protein.

TRBV6-1	TRBJ2-1	ASSDLQGYNEQF
TRBV5-1	TRBJ2-7	ASSLGHRDSSYEQY
TRBV19	TRBJ1-6	ASSGTGTEPLH
TRBV27	TRBJ2-5	ASSLVRGHGTQY
TRBV5-4	TRBJ2-2	ASSPTQGVKNTGELF
TRBV2	TRBJ1-6	ASSNSPLH
TRBV7-2	TRBJ2-7	ASSLAGGGSYEQY
TRBV7-9	TRBJ2-3	ASRSSGRITDTQY
TRBV7-6	TRBJ1-4	ASSLRVTGGRGNEKLF
TRBV6-1	TRBJ2-5	ASSGQGGYETQY
TRBV27	TRBJ2-3	ASSRGGLMSDTQY
TRBV6-1	TRBJ1-2	ASRTGEVRGYT